One TCR beta chain is described in this entry. The CDR3 is made up of 13 amino acids. The germline CDR1 and CDR2 sequences are MNHEY and SVGEGT. The ends were cut back, 4 bases at V and 5 bases at J, with 11 bases in the middle. This sample was included in a study of blood T cell repertoires in COVID-19. Study at large: Material from acute and convalescent COVID-19 was sourced from the United States, Italy and Spain.

As processed by the authors: Scientists estimated how many nucleated cells there were by amplifying reference gene primers. TCRdb keeps only in-frame clones here, not all; method: immunoSEQ multiplex PCR. Clone size and the V and J calls come from that table; the DNA yielded D and trimming. This sample has roughly 97,000 clones, with about four fifths found just once. The sequence came from a woman older than 75 with active or convalescent COVID-19. V and J are TRBV6-2 or TRBV6-3 and TRBJ1-2; D is uncertain. The material sequenced was peripheral blood. In DNA, the CDR3 is TGTGCCAGCAGTTTAGGCATAGCTTATGGCTACACCTTC. Translation: CASSLGIAYGYTF.